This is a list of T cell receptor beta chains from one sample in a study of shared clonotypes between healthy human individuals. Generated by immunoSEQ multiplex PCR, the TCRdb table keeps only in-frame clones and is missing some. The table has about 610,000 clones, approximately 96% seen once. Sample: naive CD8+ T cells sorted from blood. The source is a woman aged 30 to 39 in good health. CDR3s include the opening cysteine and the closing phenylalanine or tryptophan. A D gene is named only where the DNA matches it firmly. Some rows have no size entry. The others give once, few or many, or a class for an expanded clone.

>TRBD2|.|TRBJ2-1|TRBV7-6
TGTGCCAGCAGCTTACAATCGGGGGTTGCGGGAGACTCCTACAATGAGCAGTTCTTC
CASSLQSGVAGDSYNEQFF
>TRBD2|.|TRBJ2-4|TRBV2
TGTGCCAGCTCCGGTCGGGGGGGCAAAAACATTCAGTACTTC
CASSGRGGKNIQYF
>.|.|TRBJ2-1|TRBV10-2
TGCGCCAGCAGTGGGCTGGACTACTACAATGAGCAGTTCTTC
CASSGLDYYNEQFF
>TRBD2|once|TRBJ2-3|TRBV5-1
TGCGCCAGCAGTCAACTAGCGGGAGATGCAGATACGCAGTATTTT
CASSQLAGDADTQYF
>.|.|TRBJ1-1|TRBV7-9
TGTGCCAGCAGCACAAGCCTCGGCTCCCGGTACACTGAAGCTTTCTTT
CASSTSLGSRYTEAFF
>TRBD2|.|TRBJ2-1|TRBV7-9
TGTGCCAGCAGCCAAGCGGGAGGTAGGGATGAGCAGTTCTTC
CASSQAGGRDEQFF
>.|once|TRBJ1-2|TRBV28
TGTGCCAGCAGTTTTTCGCCGAGGGAGGGCTACACCTTC
CASSFSPREGYTF
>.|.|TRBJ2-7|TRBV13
TGTGCCAGCAGCTTGGGGATGGAGCAGTACTTC
CASSLGMEQYF
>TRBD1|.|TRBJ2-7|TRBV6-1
TGTGCCAGCAGTGACCTGACAGGGGGCTATGGGGACGAGCAGTACTTC
CASSDLTGGYGDEQYF
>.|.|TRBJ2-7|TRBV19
TGTGCCAGTAGTGGGGGACCGTACTACGAGCAGTACTTC
CASSGGPYYEQYF
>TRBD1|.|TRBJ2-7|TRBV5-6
TGTGCCAGCAGTCCGGGACAGGGGAGCGAGCAGTACTTC
CASSPGQGSEQYF
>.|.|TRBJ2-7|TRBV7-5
TGTGTCAGAAGCTTAGGTAGGGTCCCGACCCACTCCTACGAGCAGTACTTC
CVRSLGRVPTHSYEQYF
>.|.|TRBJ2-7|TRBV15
TGTGCCACCCATAGCGGCCGCAGTCCCTACGAGCAGTACTTC
CATHSGRSPYEQYF
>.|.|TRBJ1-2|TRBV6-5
TGTGCCAGCAGTTACTCGGGGGGGGAAGGCTACACCTTC
CASSYSGGEGYTF
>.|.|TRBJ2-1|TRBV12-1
TGTGCCAGCAGCTTTGCGCAGCCCACCGGGGAGTTCTTC
CASSFAQPTGEFF
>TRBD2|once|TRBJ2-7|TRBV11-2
TGTGCCAGCAGCTTAGCGTGGCGGGAGGGCCACTACGAGCAGTACTTC
CASSLAWREGHYEQYF
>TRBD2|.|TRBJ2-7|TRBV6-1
TGTGCCAGCAGTGAGGGAGGGGAAAACTACGAGCAGTACTTC
CASSEGGENYEQYF
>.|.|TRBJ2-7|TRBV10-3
TGTGCCATCAGTGACATGGGGACAACATCATACGAGCAGTACTTC
CAISDMGTTSYEQYF
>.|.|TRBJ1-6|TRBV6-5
TGTGCCAGCAGAAAACGGGACAACTATAATTCACCCCTCCACTTT
CASRKRDNYNSPLHF
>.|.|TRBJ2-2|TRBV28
TGTGCCAGCACTAAGGGATTCGGGGAGCTGTTTTTT
CASTKGFGELFF
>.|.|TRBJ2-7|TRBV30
TGTGCCTGGTCTTCTCCCGTGTACGAGCAGTACTTC
CAWSSPVYEQYF
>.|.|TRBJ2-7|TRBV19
TGTGCCAGTAGTATAGGGGGGGACAGCTACGAGCAGTACTTC
CASSIGGDSYEQYF
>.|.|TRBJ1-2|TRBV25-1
TGTGCCAGCAGTGAAGTAAAGGGGCGCGGTTTTGGCTACACCTTC
CASSEVKGRGFGYTF
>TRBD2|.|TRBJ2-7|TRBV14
TGTGCCAGCAGCCAAGCCGGTCTAGCGGGAGGTACCTACGAGCAGTACTTC
CASSQAGLAGGTYEQYF
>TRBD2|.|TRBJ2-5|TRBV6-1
TGTGCCAGCAGTGAACTAGCGGGAGGGGGGGAGACCCAGTACTTC
CASSELAGGGETQYF
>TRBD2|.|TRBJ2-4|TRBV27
TGTGCCAGCAGTTTATCGGGGCCGCGGGAGGGCCGAGTTATTCAGTACTTC
CASSLSGPREGRVIQYF
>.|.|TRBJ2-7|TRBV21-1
TGTGCCAGCAGCAATTTAATCGGAGTATACGAGCAGTACTTC
CASSNLIGVYEQYF
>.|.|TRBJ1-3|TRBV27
TGTGCCAGCACATTGGGGAAACCGACGAGTACCCGGTGGAACACCATATATTTT
CASTLGKPTSTRWNTIYF
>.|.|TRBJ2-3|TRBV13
TGTGCCAGCAGCTTGGGCTCTGGCACAGATACGCAGTATTTT
CASSLGSGTDTQYF
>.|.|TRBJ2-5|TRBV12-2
TGTGCAAGTCGCTTCGAAGAGACCCAGTACTTC
CASRFEETQYF
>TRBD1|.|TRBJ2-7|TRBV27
TGTGCCAGCAGTTTGCAACAGGGGGACTACGAGCAGTACTTC
CASSLQQGDYEQYF
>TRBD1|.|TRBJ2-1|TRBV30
TGTGCCTGGAGTGTCCTCCTAAGGGGGCGAAAACACAATGAGCAGTTCTTC
CAWSVLLRGRKHNEQFF
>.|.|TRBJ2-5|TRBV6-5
TGTGCCAGCTTCGGACAAGGCCAAGAGACCCAGTACTTC
CASFGQGQETQYF
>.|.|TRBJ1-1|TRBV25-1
TGTGCCAGCAGCCCCGGGGCTGAAGCTTTCTTT
CASSPGAEAFF
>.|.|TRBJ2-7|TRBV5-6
TGTGCCAGCAGCGCAGGGATGTACGAGCAGTACTTC
CASSAGMYEQYF
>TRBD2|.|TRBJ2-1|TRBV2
TGTGCCAGTCCGGGACTAGCGGAAAATGAGCAGTTCTTC
CASPGLAENEQFF
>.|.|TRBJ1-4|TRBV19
TGTGCCAGTAGTATCGGAGTTGGGGAGTCAAGAGTTGAAAAACTGTTTTTT
CASSIGVGESRVEKLFF